The rows below give T cell receptor beta chains drawn from one sample of a study of T cell responses to AZD1222 COVID-19 vaccine. The assay was immunoSEQ multiplex PCR, and TCRdb's table has in-frame clones only and misses some. The sample comprises about 150,000 clones, more than 85% of which are singletons, and around 2.5% rests with the top ten. Sequencing was performed on peripheral blood, taken on day 0 of AZD1222 vaccination. These receptors all stem from an adult in good health. Each CDR3 is given with its conserved first and last residue. A D gene is named only where the DNA matches it firmly. Clone size is stated in some rows and not others, as once, few, many or a class when expanded.

J gene: TRBJ2-3; CDR3 length: 15; V gene: TRBV5-4; D gene: .; clone size: once; CDR3 DNA: TGTGCCAGCAGCTTCGGGAGACCCTTCACAGATACGCAGTATTTT; CDR3 protein: CASSFGRPFTDTQYF
J gene: TRBJ2-7; CDR3 length: 13; V gene: TRBV4-3; D gene: .; clone size: .; CDR3 DNA: TGCGCCAGCAGCCGGAGCCTCTCCTACGAGCAGTACTTC; CDR3 protein: CASSRSLSYEQYF
J gene: TRBJ2-2; CDR3 length: 13; V gene: TRBV19; D gene: .; clone size: .; CDR3 DNA: TGTGCCAGTACACATAGGGACACCGGGGAGCTGTTTTTT; CDR3 protein: CASTHRDTGELFF
J gene: TRBJ1-5; CDR3 length: 14; V gene: TRBV10-3; D gene: TRBD1; clone size: .; CDR3 DNA: TGTGCCATCAGTCCGACAGGGGCAAATCAGCCCCAGCATTTT; CDR3 protein: CAISPTGANQPQHF
J gene: TRBJ2-5; CDR3 length: 15; V gene: TRBV4-3; D gene: .; clone size: .; CDR3 DNA: TGCGCCAGCAGCCAAGACTACAGGGCCCAAGAGACCCAGTACTTC; CDR3 protein: CASSQDYRAQETQYF
J gene: TRBJ1-1; CDR3 length: 14; V gene: TRBV5-1; D gene: .; clone size: .; CDR3 DNA: TGCGCCAGCAGCTTGAGTCAGGGAGAGACTGAAGCTTTCTTT; CDR3 protein: CASSLSQGETEAFF
J gene: TRBJ2-1; CDR3 length: 17; V gene: TRBV3-1/TRBV3-2; D gene: TRBD2; clone size: .; CDR3 DNA: TGTGCCAGCAGCGGAGGGACTAGCGGGAGGGCCAGCAATGAGCAGTTCTTC; CDR3 protein: CASSGGTSGRASNEQFF
J gene: TRBJ2-1; CDR3 length: 15; V gene: TRBV30; D gene: TRBD2; clone size: .; CDR3 DNA: TGTGCCTGGAGTCCCACGACTAGCGGCTACAATGAGCAGTTCTTC; CDR3 protein: CAWSPTTSGYNEQFF
J gene: TRBJ2-6; CDR3 length: 17; V gene: TRBV3-1/TRBV3-2; D gene: .; clone size: .; CDR3 DNA: TGTGCCAGCAGCCAAGTAGGGAAACTCTCTGGGGCCAACGTCCTGACTTTC; CDR3 protein: CASSQVGKLSGANVLTF
J gene: TRBJ1-5; CDR3 length: 18; V gene: TRBV7-9; D gene: TRBD1; clone size: .; CDR3 DNA: TGTGCCAGCAGCCCAGGTGGACAGGTAGGTCTGAGCAATCAGCCCCAGCATTTT; CDR3 protein: CASSPGGQVGLSNQPQHF
J gene: TRBJ1-5; CDR3 length: 13; V gene: TRBV18; D gene: .; clone size: .; CDR3 DNA: TGTGCCAGCTCACCAGTCGGCCATCAGCCCCAGCATTTT; CDR3 protein: CASSPVGHQPQHF